The present T cell receptor beta chain was sequenced within a study of regulatory T cells in long-lasting Graves disease. Study-level results: Persistent disease preferred TRBV28, TRBJ1-2 and TRBJ2-5. Newly diagnosed Graves' patients exceeded persistent ones in TCR diversity.

As for this clonotype: Its target is not known.

Library construction for TCR beta used iRepertoire HTBI primers and Arm-PCR of CDR3 regions. TCRdb passed the multiplex PCR reads through MiXCR, listing each CDR3 protein once. Of about 290,000 distinct CDR3 sequences in the sample, under 25% were seen once. This CDR3 is 16 amino acids long. Germline lookup yields CDR1 GTSNPN and CDR2 SVGIG (reference sequence). V lost 1 base and J lost 4; bases outside the gene matches: 7. Stated time point: persistent/refractory GD, antithyroid drugs over 5 years with positive TRAb. From RNA extracted from PBMCs, the TCR library was made. Graves' disease diagnosis relied on American Thyroid Association guidelines.

Sequences were derived from peripheral blood mononuclear cells (PBMCs), sampled when the disease was refractory, from a patient treated with antithyroid drugs. The receptor was isolated from a female donor with Graves disease. The rearrangement uses TRBV30 and TRBJ1-3; TRBD1 matches 10 bases. The CDR3 loop reads CAWSGGQGLGGNTIYF. The CDR3 nucleotides are TGTGCCTGGAGTGGGGGACAGGGGCTGGGGGGAAACACCATATATTTT.